This T cell receptor (beta chain) came from a study of CD8 T cells in ankylosing spondylitis. Points from the study as a whole: What appeared characteristic of ankylosing spondylitis blood was a TCR beta motif of several highly homologous variants. Disease-associated clones were CD8+ and fairly uncommon in peripheral blood.

TCRdb re-called the 5' RACE reads through MiXCR, storing one row per CDR3 protein. The sample carries 200,000 to 300,000 distinct CDR3 sequences, approximately 10% recorded once. This clonotype was observed at least ten times. Its matching antigen is unknown. This clonotype originated in a male donor with ankylosing spondylitis or in good health (not recorded which). The sequencing input was blood, either unsorted or a sorted T cell fraction (not recorded which).

The CDR3 sequence is CASSLPNDEQYF. The CDR3 region has the DNA TGCGCCAGCAGCTTGCCCAATGACGAGCAGTACTTC. The chain couples TRBV5-1 to TRBJ2-7; D gene uncertain. Trimming cost V 1 base and J 5 bases, with 7 bases left between them. Germline assignment: CDR1 SGHRS and CDR2 YFSETQ. CDR3 length: 12 residues.